One sample yielded the 14 T cell receptor beta chains listed below, sequenced in a study of blood T cell repertoires in COVID-19. Clones were read by immunoSEQ multiplex PCR, and TCRdb kept only the in-frame ones, dropping some. The repertoire holds fewer than 65,000 clones, with 80% to 90% as singletons. The sample taken for sequencing was peripheral blood. Receptors were obtained from a man between 60 and 70 years old with acute or convalescent COVID-19.

The chain combines TRBV7-6 with TRBJ2-7, with D tentatively TRBD1 (6 bases). The germline V gene encodes CDR1 SGHVS and CDR2 FNYEAQ. The V end was cut by 1 base, the J end by 7 bases, with 11 bases between. The CDR3 runs 13 residues. DNA for the CDR3: TGTGCCAGCAGCTTAGGTGGGGGCGAGGAGCAGTACTTC. Its translation is CASSLGGGEEQYF. The whole variable domain, filled in from reference TRBV7-6 and TRBJ2-7, reads GAGVSQSPRYKVTKRGQDVALRCDPISGHVSLYWYRQALGQGPEFLTYFNYEAQQDKSGLPNDRFSAERPEGSISTLTIQRTEQRDSAMYRCASSLGGGEEQYFGPGTRLTVT.

The chain combines TRBV6-2 or TRBV6-3 with TRBJ2-7; TRBD1 matches at 8 bases. Germline-derived CDR1 and CDR2 are MNHEY and SVGEGT. The ends lost 4 bases at V and 2 bases at J; junction bases unmatched: 13. The CDR3 consists of 17 residues. The chain's CDR3 is CASSSPLLDRATYEQYF. The CDR3 DNA is TGTGCCAGCAGTTCGCCTTTATTGGACAGGGCTACCTACGAGCAGTACTTC.

V and J are TRBV30 and TRBJ1-3, with 7 bases identical to TRBD1. This CDR3 comprises 15 residues. V lost 0 bases, J lost 8 bases, and 10 bases stayed unmatched. Germline V gene sequence: CDR1 GTSNPN, CDR2 SVGIG (reference sequence). The chain's CDR3 is CAWSVAGPGGHTIYF. CDR3 sequence (DNA): TGTGCCTGGAGTGTAGCAGGGCCAGGGGGACACACCATATATTTT.

This rearrangement joins TRBV10-3 to TRBJ2-3; 9 bases are shared with TRBD2. CDR3 length: 15 residues. Germline values: CDR1 ENHRY, CDR2 SYGVKD. The trim removed 2 bases at V and 0 bases at J, leaving 0 bases unmatched. The CDR3: CAISETSGSTDTQYF. For the CDR3, the DNA is TGTGCCATCAGTGAGACTAGCGGGAGCACAGATACGCAGTATTTT.

The rearrangement joins TRBV18 to TRBJ2-7; TRBD1 agrees at 10 bases. With V trimmed by 8 bases and J by 3 bases, 19 bases remained unmatched. The germline CDR1 and CDR2 sequences are KGHSH and LQKENI. This CDR3 is 18 amino acids long. CDR3 amino acids: CASAREGQGFVRSYEQYF. CDR3 nucleotides: TGTGCCAGCGCCCGCGAGGGACAGGGGTTTGTACGGAGCTACGAGCAGTACTTC.

This rearrangement joins TRBV5-1 to TRBJ2-3, with D perhaps TRBD2 (6 bases). The V end lost 2 bases, the J end lost 6 bases, and 16 bases lay between the germline ends. The CDR3 is 15 residues long. Germline loops: CDR1 SGHRS, CDR2 YFSETQ. CDR3 loop: CASSFSGSVSDTQYF. CDR3 DNA sequence: TGCGCCAGCAGCTTTTCCGGGAGTGTAAGCGATACGCAGTATTTT.

The chain combines TRBV18 with TRBJ2-3, with D perhaps matching TRBD1 (5 bases). Germline CDR1 KGHSH, CDR2 LQKENI. This CDR3 has 14 amino acids. The germline V and J ends were trimmed by 5 bases and 3 bases, with 12 bases remaining between them. The CDR3 bases are TGTGCCAGCTCATTGACAGAAATGACAGATACGCAGTATTTT. Its protein is CASSLTEMTDTQYF.

The chain recombines TRBV20-1 with TRBJ2-7, with D maybe TRBD2 (6 bases). The CDR3 covers 16 residues. Germline CDR1 DFQATT, CDR2 SNEGSKA (reference sequence). V was clipped by 3 bases and J by 4 bases, with 22 bases between them. This CDR3 is CSASMELMGGRYEQYF. DNA for the CDR3: TGCAGTGCTAGTATGGAATTAATGGGAGGAAGGTACGAGCAGTACTTC.

The rearrangement joins TRBV2 to TRBJ1-2; possible D gene TRBD1, 5 bases. The germline gives CDR1 SNHLY, CDR2 FYNNEI. V was cut by 0 bases and J by 4 bases, with 15 bases left in between. This CDR3 is built from 16 residues. CDR3 coding DNA: TGTGCCAGCAGTGAAGCAGGGGCCGCCTTCTCCTATGGCTACACCTTC. Its translation is CASSEAGAAFSYGYTF.

V gene TRBV4-1 combines with J gene TRBJ2-1, with TRBD2 matching 7 bases. From germline, CDR1 is MGHRA and CDR2 YSYEKL. This CDR3 region has 15 residues. The J segment lost 7 bases and the V segment lost 1 base, leaving 7 bases of the junction unmatched. CDR3 sequence reads: CASSQVAGVRNEQFF. The CDR3, as DNA: TGCGCCAGCAGCCAAGTGGCGGGAGTACGTAATGAGCAGTTCTTC.

The chain uses TRBV11-3 and TRBJ2-6; D is undetermined. CDR3 length: 15 residues. The V and J ends lost 3 bases and 4 bases respectively, with 10 bases between them. CDR1 is SGHNT, CDR2 YENEEA, per germline. CDR3 amino acids: CASSLRPVGANVLTF. The CDR3 DNA reads TGTGCCAGCAGCTTGAGGCCTGTGGGGGCCAACGTCCTGACTTTC.

The chain employs TRBV9 and TRBJ1-5, with D unresolved. Germline lookup yields CDR1 SGDLS and CDR2 YYNGEE. The CDR3 runs 13 residues. V lost 0 bases to trimming and J lost 6 bases, with 7 bases between them. CDR3 sequence (DNA): TGTGCCAGCAGCGTAGACAGCTCTCAGCCCCAGCATTTT. Protein product: CASSVDSSQPQHF.

The chain employs TRBV9 and TRBJ2-1; TRBD2 matches at 7 bases. Looked up from germline, CDR1 is SGDLS and CDR2 is YYNGEE. J lost 4 bases, V lost 3 bases, and 10 bases had no gene match. CDR3 length equals 16 residues. The CDR3 coding sequence is TGTGCCAGCAGCGCGGGGGGAGGAATTAGATACAATGAGCAGTTCTTC. Translating gives CASSAGGGIRYNEQFF.

The chain recombines TRBV11-3 with TRBJ2-7, with D possibly being TRBD2 (6 bases). Looked up from germline, CDR1 is SGHNT and CDR2 is YENEEA. The V end was cut by 1 base, the J end by 0 bases, with 13 bases between. This CDR3 is 16 amino acids long. The CDR3, as DNA: TGTGCCAGCAGCTTAGTGGGGGGTCCTCGCTCCTACGAGCAGTACTTC. Translating gives CASSLVGGPRSYEQYF.